This T cell receptor beta chain was captured by sequencing in a study of technical replicates of blood from a few donors. Here immunoSEQ multiplex PCR was the method, and the copy in TCRdb shows in-frame clones only, minus some. The sample lists about 78,000 clones, 90% to 95% occurring once. This CDR3 is 14 amino acids long. CDR1 is WSHSY and CDR2 is SAAADI in the germline V gene. V lost 10 bases and J 1 base, leaving 17 bases between the germline ends. The genes are TRBV10-2 and TRBJ2-7; TRBD1 is a possible D gene (6 bases). The TCR originated in a human donor in good health. Sequenced material: T cells isolated from PBMCs. CDR3: CATSTPGHSYEQYF. For the CDR3, the DNA is TGCGCCACTTCAACACCGGGACATTCCTACGAGCAGTACTTC.